This TCR beta chain originates from a study of Graves' ophthalmopathy and Graves' hyperthyroidism. Among the exclusions were patients with other autoimmune diseases, uncontrolled infections, pregnancy or lactation. Amplified TCR beta CDR3 regions were obtained using RNA transcripts as template. Investigators did first-round RT-PCR with HTBI primers, then second-round multiplex PCR. Using its own MiXCR run on the multiplex PCR reads, TCRdb lists one record per CDR3 protein. Found here are under 250,000 distinct CDR3 sequences, 25% to 30% of them singletons; the top ten hold about 9.1%. Per the germline V gene, CDR1 is LGHNT and CDR2 is FRNRAP. With 6 bases clipped from V and 0 bases from J, the junction kept 4 bases outside the gene matches. The CDR3 is 14 amino acids.

The clonotype comes from a man in his fifties with Graves' ophthalmopathy. The sample taken for sequencing was peripheral blood. The chain uses TRBV12-5 and TRBJ1-1; 7 nucleotides line up with TRBD1. The DNA of the CDR3 is TGTGCTAGTGGACGCGGGACAGTGAACACTGAAGCTTTCTTT. Translated, it gives CASGRGTVNTEAFF.